These T cell receptor beta chains were read from a single sample in a study of CD4 and CD8 cells across lung adenocarcinoma regions. One entry per CDR3 protein, called by TCRdb with MiXCR from the PCR reads. This table holds 6,000 to 7,500 distinct CDR3 sequences, roughly 53% found once. Material for sequencing was CD8+ T cells from the center of a lung tumor. These TCRs come from a male donor with lung adenocarcinoma. The CD4 and CD8 labels of this study may be unreliable. Each CDR3 is given with its conserved first and last residue. The D gene is left open where the match is weak. Expanded clones are given a class, and other clones once, few, many or no size at all.

-	TRBV6-1	TRBJ2-7	many	15	TGTGCCAGCAGCATGGACACTCCCAGATTCTACGAGCAGTACTTC	CASSMDTPRFYEQYF
-	TRBV6-1	TRBJ1-2	-	13	TGTGCCAGCAGTGAGGGGAGGGCGAGGGGCTACACCTTC	CASSEGRARGYTF
TRBD2	TRBV27	TRBJ2-5	-	17	TGTGCCAGCAGAAGACTAGCGGGAGATCCCTTACAAGCGACCCAGTACTTC	CASRRLAGDPLQATQYF
-	TRBV6-1	TRBJ2-2	-	15	TGTGCCAGCAGTGAAGCCCAAGACAACACCGGGGAGCTGTTTTTT	CASSEAQDNTGELFF
-	TRBV27	TRBJ1-2	-	14	TGTGCCAGCAGTCGTCCGGGACAAGGAAATGGCTACACCTTC	CASSRPGQGNGYTF
TRBD1	TRBV30	TRBJ1-6	-	15	TGTGCCTGGAGTTACACGGGACAGACGAATTCACCCCTCCACTTT	CAWSYTGQTNSPLHF
-	TRBV27	TRBJ2-1	few	14	TGTGCCAGCATCCATCTCTGGGGAAACAATGAGCAGTTCTTC	CASIHLWGNNEQFF
TRBD2	TRBV6-1	TRBJ2-1	-	13	TGTGCCAGCAGTCGGACTAGAAACGCTGAGCAGTTCTTC	CASSRTRNAEQFF
-	TRBV6-1	TRBJ1-2	medium-sized	12	TGTGCCAGCACCCTAGGGGGAACTGGCTACACCTTC	CASTLGGTGYTF
-	TRBV6-5	TRBJ1-6	many	13	TGTGCCACAAGGACAGTGACAAATTCACCCCTCCACTTT	CATRTVTNSPLHF
-	TRBV6-1	TRBJ1-3	many	14	TGTGCCAGCAGTATAGGCCATGATGGAAACACCATATATTTT	CASSIGHDGNTIYF